This T cell receptor beta chain derives from a study of glioma-infiltrating T cells. Study-level results: Above-expected tissue-blood divergence occurred in all gliomas, most in low-grade ones. Tissue and blood shared very few CDR3 sequences.

Trimming cost V 5 bases and J 3 bases, with 16 bases left between them. This CDR3 spans 15 amino acids. Germline V gene data show CDR1 as SGHVS and CDR2 as FNYEAQ. TCR alpha and beta CDR3 regions were amplified from RNA using iRepertoire nested multiplex PCR. Input was roughly 85-400 ng of tissue mRNA or PBMC total RNA. TCRdb analysed the multiplex PCR reads with MiXCR anew, one entry per CDR3 protein. The table lists 45,000 or so distinct CDR3 sequences, more than 20% of them singletons, with 5% to 8% in the top ten. The table lists this clonotype with many counts. Its cognate antigen is unknown. The TCR originated in a human donor with low-grade glioma or glioblastoma, undergoing nonglioma brain surgery, or in good health (not recorded which). The chain is built from TRBV7-6 and TRBJ1-1; D possibly corresponds to TRBD1 (6 bases). Sequencing was performed on glioma tissue, nonneoplastic brain tissue, or PBMCs (not recorded which). The CDR3 DNA sequence: TGTGCCAGCAGCCCAGCCCCCGGACAGTACACTGAAGCTTTCTTT. This sequence encodes CASSPAPGQYTEAFF.